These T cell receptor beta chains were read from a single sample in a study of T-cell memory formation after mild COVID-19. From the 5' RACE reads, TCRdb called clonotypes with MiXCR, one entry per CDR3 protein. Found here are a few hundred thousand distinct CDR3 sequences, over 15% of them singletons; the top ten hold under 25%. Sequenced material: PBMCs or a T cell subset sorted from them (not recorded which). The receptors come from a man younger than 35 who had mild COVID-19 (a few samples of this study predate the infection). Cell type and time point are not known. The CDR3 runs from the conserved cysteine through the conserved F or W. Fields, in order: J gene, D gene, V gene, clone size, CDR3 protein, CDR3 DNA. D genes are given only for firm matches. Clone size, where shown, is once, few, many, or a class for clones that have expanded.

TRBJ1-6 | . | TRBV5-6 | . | CASSFAPGGNSPLHF | TGTGCCAGCAGCTTTGCTCCGGGGGGGAATTCACCCCTCCACTTT
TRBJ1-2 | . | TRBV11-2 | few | CASRDTSGTTYGCTF | TGTGCCAGCAGAGACACATCCGGGACAACCTATGGCTGCACCTTC
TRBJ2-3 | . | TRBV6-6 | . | CASSYADNPSTDTQYF | TGTGCCAGCAGTTACGCGGACAACCCGTCCACAGATACGCAGTATTTT
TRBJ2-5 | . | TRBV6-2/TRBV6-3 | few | CASSAWAGAGPQETQYF | TGTGCCAGCAGCGCCTGGGCGGGGGCCGGGCCGCAAGAGACCCAGTACTTC
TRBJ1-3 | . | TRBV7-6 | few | CASSSGAAHLSGNTIYF | TGTGCCAGCAGCTCAGGGGCGGCACATCTCTCTGGAAACACCATATATTTT
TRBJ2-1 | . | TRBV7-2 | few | CASSRVGAPQFF | TGTGCCAGCAGCCGGGTGGGGGCCCCGCAGTTCTTC
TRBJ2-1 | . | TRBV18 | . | CASSPGRVAYNEQFF | TGTGCCAGCTCACCGGGCAGGGTGGCCTACAATGAGCAGTTCTTC
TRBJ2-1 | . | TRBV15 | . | CATSATRDEQFF | TGTGCCACCAGCGCTACACGGGATGAGCAGTTCTTC
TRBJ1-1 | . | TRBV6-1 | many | CASSENRLMNTEAFF | TGTGCCAGCAGTGAAAACAGGCTCATGAACACTGAAGCTTTCTTT
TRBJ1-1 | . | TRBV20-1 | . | CSARPHTQEEAFF | TGCAGTGCTAGACCCCATACCCAGGAAGAAGCTTTCTTT